Below are 6 T cell receptor beta chains sequenced from a single sample in a study of T-cell reconstitution after alpha-beta-depleted transplantation in children. TCRbeta library preparation incorporated unique molecular identifiers. TCRdb used MiXCR to reprocess the PCR reads, holding one entry per CDR3 protein. The sample has 150,000 to 250,000 distinct CDR3 sequences, about 15% seen once. The source material was PBMCs from the stem cell graft donor, sampled from the stem cell graft. These receptors originate from a human donor who donated a stem cell graft to a child with acute lymphoblastic leukemia.

V is TRBV20-1 and J is TRBJ2-1, with 12 positions matching TRBD2. V lost 4 bases, J lost 6 bases, and 4 bases stayed unmatched. Germline loops: CDR1 DFQATT, CDR2 SNEGSKA (reference sequence). The CDR3 contains 14 residues. CDR3 nucleotide sequence: TGCAGTGCTACTAGCGGGAGGGGAGGCAATGAGCAGTTCTTC. Translated, it gives CSATSGRGGNEQFF.

Worth noting for this clonotype: Just one base apart from a much larger clone, this may be a read error. The chain has TRBV3-1 and TRBJ2-7; D gene unclear. The CDR3 contains 15 residues. Germline CDR1 LGHDT, CDR2 YNNKEL (reference sequence). CDR3 sequence reads: CASSQDFGASCEQYF. CDR3 nucleotide sequence: TGTGCCAGCAGCCAAGATTTCGGAGCTTCCTGCGAGCAGTACTTC.

This clonotype was counted many times. The V call is TRBV7-9, the J call TRBJ1-6; D is possibly TRBD1 (5 bases). The V gene lost 2 bases and the J gene lost 7 bases, with 12 bases spanning the gap. CDR1 and CDR2 (germline): SEHNR, FQNEAQ (reference sequence). The CDR3 covers 15 residues. For the CDR3, the DNA is TGTGCCAGCAGCTTATTCTCAGGGCAAAATTCACCCCTCCACTTT. This translates into CASSLFSGQNSPLHF. The full variable domain, with the rest looked up from reference TRBV7-9 and TRBJ1-6, is DTGVSQNPRHKITKRGQNVTFRCDPISEHNRLYWYRQTLGQGPEFLTYFQNEAQLEKSRLLSDRFSAERPKGSFSTLEIQRTEQGDSAMYLCASSLFSGQNSPLHFGNGTRLTVT.

At least ten counts were recorded for this clonotype. The chain employs TRBV10-2 and TRBJ2-5; the D gene is possibly TRBD2 (5 bases). The CDR3 is made up of 15 amino acids. Trimming took off 6 bases at V and 0 bases at J, with 14 bases between the two ends. Germline V gene lookup returns CDR1 WSHSY and CDR2 SAAADI. In DNA, the CDR3 is TGCGCCAGCAGGGGTGGAGCGGAGTACCAAGAGACCCAGTACTTC. Translated, it gives CASRGGAEYQETQYF.

This clonotype was seen many times. This chain joins TRBV11-2 and TRBJ2-7; D remains ambiguous. Per the germline V gene, CDR1 is SGHAT and CDR2 is FQNNGV. V was clipped by 3 bases and J by 3 bases, with 9 bases between them. The CDR3 has 13 amino acids. DNA for the CDR3: TGTGCCAGCAGCTTGCTCCCGAACTACGAGCAGTACTTC. Translated, it gives CASSLLPNYEQYF.

This clonotype occurred many times. The chain links TRBV10-3 to TRBJ2-3; TRBD1 matches 9 bases. Germline CDR1 ENHRY, CDR2 SYGVKD. With V trimmed by 4 bases and J by 3 bases, 2 bases remained unmatched. The CDR3 covers 14 residues. The CDR3 sequence: CAISVGQGTDTQYF. DNA for the CDR3: TGTGCCATCAGTGTTGGACAGGGGACAGATACGCAGTATTTT.